What follows is one TCR beta chain and its context. This entry belongs to a study of T cell changes during pregnancy in multiple sclerosis. Profiling relied on immunoSEQ multiplex PCR, and the TCRdb table lists in-frame clones only, not all of them. The data show some 80,000 clones, around 96% seen once. This CDR3 region has 14 residues. Trimming pared 4 bases from V and 1 base from J, leaving 9 bases between. Germline values: CDR1 SGHRS, CDR2 YFSETQ. The source is a female donor with multiple sclerosis, enrolled in a pregnancy study. This material consisted of peripheral blood, taken in the second trimester of pregnancy. The rearrangement joins TRBV5-1 to TRBJ2-1, with a possible D match to TRBD1 (7 bases). For the CDR3, the DNA is TGCGCCAGCAGCGCGGGACAGTCCTACAATGAGCAGTTCTTC. The encoded protein is CASSAGQSYNEQFF.